These 14 T cell receptor beta chains originate from one sample sequenced in a study of T cell responses to AZD1222 COVID-19 vaccine. TCRdb keeps only in-frame clones here, not all; method: immunoSEQ multiplex PCR. The sample consists of some 120,000 clones, approximately 90% of them appearing once. Sequenced material: peripheral blood, taken on day 0 of MenACWY control vaccination. These TCRs come from an adult in good health.

The chain has TRBV6-5 and TRBJ1-2; 7 nucleotides align to TRBD1. Germline V gives CDR1 MNHEY, CDR2 SVGAGI. V was pared by 5 bases and J by 0 bases, with 3 bases of the junction left unmatched. This CDR3 comprises 14 residues. The chain's CDR3 is CASSTTGTNYGYTF. CDR3 in DNA: TGTGCCAGCAGTACGACAGGGACTAACTATGGCTACACCTTC.

The gene calls are TRBV7-9 and TRBJ2-7; D call uncertain. Germline values: CDR1 SEHNR, CDR2 FQNEAQ (reference sequence). The CDR3 spans 12 residues. The V end was cut by 3 bases, the J end by 2 bases, with 5 bases between. CDR3 sequence reads: CASSFLPYEQYF. CDR3 nucleotides: TGTGCCAGCAGCTTTCTTCCCTACGAGCAGTACTTC.

This clone has just one count. The genes are TRBV7-2 and TRBJ2-1, with D perhaps matching TRBD2 (5 bases). V was clipped by 3 bases and J by 5 bases, with 8 bases between them. This CDR3 has 13 amino acids. Germline loops: CDR1 SGHTA, CDR2 FQGNSA. CDR3 in DNA: TGTGCCAGCAGCTTTACTAGAGACAATGAGCAGTTCTTC. This translates into CASSFTRDNEQFF.

This chain joins TRBV27 and TRBJ2-7; 10 nucleotides agree with TRBD1. Per the germline V gene, CDR1 is MNHEY and CDR2 is SMNVEV (reference sequence). This CDR3 contains 14 residues. The V and J ends lost 5 bases and 2 bases, in that order; junction bases with no gene match: 3. CDR3 amino acids: CASSIGQGAYEQYF. The CDR3 nucleotides are TGTGCCAGCAGTATAGGACAGGGGGCCTACGAGCAGTACTTC.

This clone was observed a handful of times. This chain uses TRBV11-3 with TRBJ2-1; the D is unclear. Germline V lookup: CDR1 SGHNT, CDR2 YENEEA. The CDR3 length is 12 residues. The germline V and J ends were trimmed by 0 bases and 12 bases, with 9 bases remaining between them. This CDR3 reads CASSLDPGGQFF. CDR3 DNA sequence: TGTGCCAGCAGCTTAGATCCGGGCGGGCAGTTCTTC.

The chain joins TRBV19 to TRBJ2-3, with 7 bases fitting TRBD1. Per the germline V gene, CDR1 is LNHDA and CDR2 is SQIVND (reference sequence). This CDR3 region has 14 residues. Trimming at V came to 6 bases and at J to 3 bases, leaving 6 bases not matched to a gene. The CDR3 DNA is TGTGCCAGTAGCGACAGGGCGCGAACAGATACGCAGTATTTT. Its protein product is CASSDRARTDTQYF.

The genes are TRBV7-2 and TRBJ1-2; D is perhaps TRBD1 (5 bases). Germline-derived CDR1 and CDR2 are SGHTA and FQGNSA. V was trimmed by 1 base and J by 14 bases, leaving 11 bases between them. The CDR3 loop spans 11 amino acids. Here the CDR3 reads CASSLETVWTF. CDR3 DNA sequence: TGTGCCAGCAGCTTAGAGACAGTCTGGACCTTC.

This clone was seen a few times. V gene TRBV7-9 combines with J gene TRBJ2-1; maybe TRBD2 (5 bases). This CDR3 region has 15 residues. Trimming shortened V by 0 bases and J by 7 bases, and 13 bases separated the two germline ends. Germline-derived CDR1 and CDR2 are SEHNR and FQNEAQ (reference sequence). Here the CDR3 reads CASSLANSWENEQFF. The CDR3 nucleotides read TGTGCCAGCAGCTTAGCGAATTCGTGGGAGAATGAGCAGTTCTTC.

This chain joins TRBV7-9 and TRBJ2-1; 11 bases match TRBD1. This CDR3 contains 15 residues. From germline, CDR1 is SEHNR and CDR2 FQNEAQ (reference sequence). The J segment lost 8 bases and the V segment lost 3 bases, leaving 6 bases of the junction unmatched. CDR3 in DNA: TGTGCCAGCAGCTTTGGGACAGGGGGTAGCTATGAGCAGTTCTTC. Its protein product is CASSFGTGGSYEQFF.

The chain joins TRBV4-1 to TRBJ2-1; 8 positions match TRBD2. Germline trimming cut 9 bases from V and 3 bases from J; bases unmatched to any gene: 7. CDR1 is MGHRA, CDR2 YSYEKL, per germline. The CDR3 runs 14 residues. The CDR3 nucleotides read TGCGCCAGTCATTCAGCGGGAGACTACAATGAGCAGTTCTTC. This codes for CASHSAGDYNEQFF.

This chain uses TRBV13 with TRBJ2-5, with 8 bases matching TRBD2. The CDR3 is 14 amino acids. Trimming removed 3 bases from V and 2 bases from J; junction bases left unmatched: 2. The germline CDR1 and CDR2 sequences are PRHDT and FYEKMQ (reference sequence). CDR3 protein: CASSLTSVQETQYF. In DNA, the CDR3 is TGTGCCAGCAGCTTGACTAGCGTACAAGAGACCCAGTACTTC.

The chain uses TRBV5-4 and TRBJ1-5; 9 bases fit TRBD1. This CDR3 region has 17 residues. V dropped 0 bases and J dropped 5; count of bases not matched to a gene: 9. Germline-derived CDR1 and CDR2 are SGHNT and YYREEE (reference sequence). CDR3 in amino acids: CASSLAPGQGNDQPQHF. The CDR3 coding sequence is TGTGCCAGCAGCTTGGCCCCGGGACAGGGAAACGATCAGCCCCAGCATTTT.

The chain links TRBV13 to TRBJ2-7; possible D gene TRBD1, 5 bases. CDR1 PRHDT and CDR2 FYEKMQ come from the germline V gene (reference sequence). This CDR3 region has 15 residues. Deletions cut 4 bases from V and 2 bases from J, with 15 bases between. Written as DNA, the CDR3 is TGTGCCAGCAGCTCCGCCCGCAGGGTGCCCTACGAGCAGTACTTC. It yields the protein CASSSARRVPYEQYF.

The chain has TRBV28 and TRBJ1-1; 9 nucleotides align to TRBD1. Trimming removed 6 bases from V and 6 bases from J; junction bases left unmatched: 5. Germline loops: CDR1 MDHEN, CDR2 SYDVKM. This CDR3 has 13 residues. CDR3 DNA sequence: TGTGCCAGCAGCACACAGGGGGCATCTGAAGCTTTCTTT. The encoded protein is CASSTQGASEAFF. Supplemented by reference TRBV28 and TRBJ1-1, the full variable domain reads DVKVTQSSRYLVKRTGEKVFLECVQDMDHENMFWYRQDPGLGLRLIYFSYDVKMKEKGDIPEGYSVSREKKERFSLILESASTNQTSMYLCASSTQGASEAFFGQGTRLTVV.